The 5 T cell receptor beta chains listed next were all sequenced from one sample in a study of T cells in Graves' hyperthyroidism and ophthalmopathy. Template material for amplifying TCR beta CDR3 regions consisted of RNA transcripts. The HTBI set primed first-round TCR CDR3 RT-PCR. MiXCR, applied by TCRdb to the multiplex PCR reads, yields one record per CDR3 protein. The sample includes some 800,000 distinct CDR3 sequences, over 35% of them seen just once. Specimen: blood. These receptors were taken from a man between 18 and 35 years old with Graves' hyperthyroidism.

Points on this clonotype: Given the absence of the conserved phenylalanine or tryptophan at the CDR3 end, a read error is likely. V gene TRBV7-2 combines with J gene TRBJ2-7; D not certain. Germline V CDR1 and CDR2: SGHTA, FQGNSA. This CDR3 has 15 amino acids. CDR3 in DNA: TGCGCCAGCAGCCAAGCCCCTGGGGTCCCCTACGAGCAGTACCTC. It translates to CASSQAPGVPYEQYL.

This clonotype came up a few times. This chain connects TRBV12-3 or TRBV12-4 to TRBJ1-2; D uncertain. The CDR3 contains 14 residues. V was cut by 0 bases and J by 4 bases, with 9 bases left in between. This chain's CDR3 is CASSLAARSYGYTF. For the CDR3, the DNA is TGTGCCAGCAGTTTAGCGGCCCGGAGCTATGGCTACACCTTC.

V and J are TRBV20-1 and TRBJ1-2; 9 nucleotides agree with TRBD1. This CDR3 has 16 residues. V shed 0 bases and J 4 bases; nucleotides not matched to a gene: 9. Germline-derived CDR1 and CDR2 are DFQATT and SNEGSKA (reference sequence). As DNA, the CDR3 is TGCAGTGCTAGAGATCGGGACAGGGAGAATTTCTATGGCTACACCTTC. This sequence encodes CSARDRDRENFYGYTF.

This clonotype was seen repeatedly, ten times or more. This chain connects TRBV15 to TRBJ2-7, with D possibly being TRBD1 or TRBD2 (5 bases each). There are 15 residues in the CDR3. V dropped 0 bases and J dropped 9 bases, with 18 bases sitting between them. Germline CDR1 is LNHNV and CDR2 is YYDKDF (reference sequence). The CDR3 DNA reads TGTGCCACCAGCAGAGATCGAGAGATCGGGACCAGGCAGTACTTC. Translated, it gives CATSRDREIGTRQYF.

In this sample, this clonotype turned up many times. The CDR3 DNA reads TGTGCCACCAGCAGAGATCTTGCAGGGGGCAATCAGCCCCAGCATTTT. This translates into CATSRDLAGGNQPQHF. V and J are TRBV15 and TRBJ1-5, with a weak D call TRBD1 (6 bases). Germline V CDR1 and CDR2: LNHNV, YYDKDF (reference sequence). V lost 0 bases to trimming and J lost 2 bases, with 11 bases between them. This CDR3 is built from 16 residues.